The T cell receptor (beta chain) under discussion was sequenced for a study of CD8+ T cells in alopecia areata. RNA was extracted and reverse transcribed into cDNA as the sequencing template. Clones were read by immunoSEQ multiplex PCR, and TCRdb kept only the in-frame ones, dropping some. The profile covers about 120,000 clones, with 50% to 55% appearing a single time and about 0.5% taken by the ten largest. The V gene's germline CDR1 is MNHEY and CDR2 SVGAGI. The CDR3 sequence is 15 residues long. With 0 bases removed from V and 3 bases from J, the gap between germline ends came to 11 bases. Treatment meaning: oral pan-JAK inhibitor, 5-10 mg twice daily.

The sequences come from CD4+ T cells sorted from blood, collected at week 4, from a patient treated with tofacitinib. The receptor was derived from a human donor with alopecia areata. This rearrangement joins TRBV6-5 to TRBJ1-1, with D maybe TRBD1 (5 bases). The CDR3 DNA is TGTGCCAGCAGTTACTCGAGTATAGGGGACACTGAAGCTTTCTTT. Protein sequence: CASSYSSIGDTEAFF.